The rows below give T cell receptor beta chains drawn from one sample of a study of T cell repertoires in cytomegalovirus infection. In TCRdb, the reads were re-called with MiXCR into one record per CDR3 protein. This table holds under 250,000 distinct CDR3 sequences, more than 9% found once. Sequenced input: PBMCs. All receptors come from a human donor in good health (CMV status not recorded). Some clones in this sample may be carry-over from other donors' samples. Both conserved end residues are trimmed from each CDR3. The order of the fields is V gene, J gene, CDR3 protein.

V: TRBV7-2; J: TRBJ1-1; CDR3: ASSTDRGSEAF
V: TRBV7-6; J: TRBJ2-2; CDR3: ASSTTTGAPGELF
V: TRBV7-2; J: TRBJ2-5; CDR3: ASRPGLGLQETQY
V: TRBV7-2; J: TRBJ1-1; CDR3: ASSSRTGGDRNEAF
V: TRBV7-2; J: TRBJ2-3; CDR3: ASSFSEVRTDTQY
V: TRBV11-2; J: TRBJ2-2; CDR3: ASSLDPRSTGELF
V: TRBV3-1; J: TRBJ2-7; CDR3: ASSLAGQVSYEQY
V: TRBV4-3; J: TRBJ2-4; CDR3: ASSPGTGSNIQY
V: TRBV5-1; J: TRBJ2-7; CDR3: ASSLKGEHEQY
V: TRBV20-1; J: TRBJ2-3; CDR3: SASGTSGRPDTQY
V: TRBV5-5; J: TRBJ2-4; CDR3: ASSPGTGGWMDIQY